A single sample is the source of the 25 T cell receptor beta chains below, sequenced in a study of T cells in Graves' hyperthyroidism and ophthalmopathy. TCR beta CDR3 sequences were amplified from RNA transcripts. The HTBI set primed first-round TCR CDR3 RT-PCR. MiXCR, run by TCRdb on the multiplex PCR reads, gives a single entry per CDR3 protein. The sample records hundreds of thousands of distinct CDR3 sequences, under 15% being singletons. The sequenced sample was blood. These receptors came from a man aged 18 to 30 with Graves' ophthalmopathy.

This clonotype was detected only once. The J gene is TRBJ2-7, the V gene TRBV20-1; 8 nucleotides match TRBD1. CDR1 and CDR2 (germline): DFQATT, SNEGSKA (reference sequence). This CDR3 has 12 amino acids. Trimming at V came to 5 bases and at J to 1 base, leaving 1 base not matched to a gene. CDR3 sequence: CSAWDRSYEQYF. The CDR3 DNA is TGCAGTGCTTGGGACAGGTCCTACGAGCAGTACTTC.

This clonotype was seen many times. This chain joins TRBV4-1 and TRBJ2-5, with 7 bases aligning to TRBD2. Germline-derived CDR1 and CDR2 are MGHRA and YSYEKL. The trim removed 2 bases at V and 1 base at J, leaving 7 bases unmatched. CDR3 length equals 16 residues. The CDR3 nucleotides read TGCGCCAGCAGCCAACGGCTAGCGGAGATCCAAGAGACCCAGTACTTC. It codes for CASSQRLAEIQETQYF.

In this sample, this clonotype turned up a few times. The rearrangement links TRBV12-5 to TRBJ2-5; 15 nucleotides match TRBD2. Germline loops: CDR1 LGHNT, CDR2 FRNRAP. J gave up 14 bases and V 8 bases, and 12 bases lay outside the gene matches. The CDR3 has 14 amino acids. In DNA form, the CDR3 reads TGTGCTAGTTCATTTGGACTAGCGGGAGGGCGACCTTACTTC. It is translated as CASSFGLAGGRPYF.

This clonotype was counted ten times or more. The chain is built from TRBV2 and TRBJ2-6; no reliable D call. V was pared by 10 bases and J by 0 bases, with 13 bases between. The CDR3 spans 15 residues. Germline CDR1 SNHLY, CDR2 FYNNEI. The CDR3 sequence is CATTGVGSGANVLTF. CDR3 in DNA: TGTGCCACCACCGGTGTTGGCTCTGGGGCCAACGTCCTGACTTTC.

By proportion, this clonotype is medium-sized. The CDR3: CASSAPRTRGQGNQPQHF. CDR3 in DNA: TGTGCCAGCAGTGCCCCTAGGACTCGAGGGCAGGGCAATCAGCCCCAGCATTTT. The rearrangement links TRBV6-1 to TRBJ1-5; the D is unclear. This CDR3 contains 18 residues. Germline V gives CDR1 MNHNS, CDR2 SASEGT. The V end lost 4 bases, the J end lost 2 bases, and 21 bases lay between the germline ends.

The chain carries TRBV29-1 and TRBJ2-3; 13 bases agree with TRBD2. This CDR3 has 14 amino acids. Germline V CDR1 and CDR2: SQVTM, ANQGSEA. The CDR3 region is CSLRTSGRTDTQYF. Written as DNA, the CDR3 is TGCAGTCTTCGGACTAGCGGGAGAACAGATACGCAGTATTTT.

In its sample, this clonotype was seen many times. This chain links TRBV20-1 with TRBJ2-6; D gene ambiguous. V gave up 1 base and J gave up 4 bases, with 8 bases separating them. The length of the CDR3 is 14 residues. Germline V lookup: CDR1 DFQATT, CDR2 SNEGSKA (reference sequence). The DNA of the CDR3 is TGCAGTGCTAGAGTCCTGGGGGGGGCCAACGTCCTGACTTTC. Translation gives CSARVLGGANVLTF.

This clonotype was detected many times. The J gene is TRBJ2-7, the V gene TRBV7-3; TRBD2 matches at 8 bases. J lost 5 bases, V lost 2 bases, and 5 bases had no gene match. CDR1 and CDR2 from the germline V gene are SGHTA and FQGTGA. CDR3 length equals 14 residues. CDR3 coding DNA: TGTGCCAGCAGCTTAGGAGCGGGAGCGAACGAGCAGTACTTC. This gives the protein CASSLGAGANEQYF.

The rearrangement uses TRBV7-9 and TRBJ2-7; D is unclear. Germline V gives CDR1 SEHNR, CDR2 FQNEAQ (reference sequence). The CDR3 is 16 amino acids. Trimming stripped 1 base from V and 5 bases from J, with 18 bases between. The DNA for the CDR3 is TGTGCCAGCAGCTTAGTACGTCTCGGAGTACTTAACGAGCAGTACTTC. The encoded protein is CASSLVRLGVLNEQYF.

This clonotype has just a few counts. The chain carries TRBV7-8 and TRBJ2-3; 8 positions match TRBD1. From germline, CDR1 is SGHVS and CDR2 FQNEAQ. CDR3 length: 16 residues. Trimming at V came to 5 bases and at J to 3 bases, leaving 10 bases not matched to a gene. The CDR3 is CASSPPGRGQTDTQYF. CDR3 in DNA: TGTGCCAGCAGCCCGCCGGGCAGGGGGCAGACAGATACGCAGTATTTT.

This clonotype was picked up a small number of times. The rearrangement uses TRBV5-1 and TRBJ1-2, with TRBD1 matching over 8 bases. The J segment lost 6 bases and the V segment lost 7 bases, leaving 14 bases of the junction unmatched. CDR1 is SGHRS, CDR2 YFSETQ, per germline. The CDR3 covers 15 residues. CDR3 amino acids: CASGVPGQGTNGYTF. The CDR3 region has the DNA TGCGCCAGCGGCGTCCCCGGACAGGGAACGAATGGCTACACCTTC. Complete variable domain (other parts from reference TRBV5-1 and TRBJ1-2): KAGVTQTPRYLIKTRGQQVTLSCSPISGHRSVSWYQQTPGQGLQFLFEYFSETQRNKGNFPGRFSGRQFSNSRSEMNVSTLELGDSALYLCASGVPGQGTNGYTFGSGTRLTVV.

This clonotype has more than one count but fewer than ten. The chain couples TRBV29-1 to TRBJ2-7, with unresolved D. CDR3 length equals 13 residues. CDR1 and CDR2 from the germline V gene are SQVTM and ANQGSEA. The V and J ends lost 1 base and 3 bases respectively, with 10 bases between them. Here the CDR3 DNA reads TGCAGCGTTGAAGGGTCCGAGAACTACGAGCAGTACTTC. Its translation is CSVEGSENYEQYF.

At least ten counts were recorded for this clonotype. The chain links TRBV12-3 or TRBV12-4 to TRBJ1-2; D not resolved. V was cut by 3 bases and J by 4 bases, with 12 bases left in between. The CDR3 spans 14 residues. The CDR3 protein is CASSFFTGRYGYTF. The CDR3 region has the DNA TGTGCCAGCAGTTTTTTTACCGGACGCTATGGCTACACCTTC.

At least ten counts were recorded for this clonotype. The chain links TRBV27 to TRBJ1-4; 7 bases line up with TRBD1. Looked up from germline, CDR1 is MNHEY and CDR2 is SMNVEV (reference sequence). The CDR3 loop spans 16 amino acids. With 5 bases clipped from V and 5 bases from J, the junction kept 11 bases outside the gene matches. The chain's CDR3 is CASSMKQGWGNEKLFF. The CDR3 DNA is TGTGCCAGCAGTATGAAACAGGGGTGGGGGAATGAAAAACTGTTTTTT.

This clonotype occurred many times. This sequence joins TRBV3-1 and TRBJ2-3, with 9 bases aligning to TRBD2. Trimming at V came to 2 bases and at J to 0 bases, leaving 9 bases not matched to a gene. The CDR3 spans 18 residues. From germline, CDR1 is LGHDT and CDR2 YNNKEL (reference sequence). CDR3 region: CASSQRLAEADSTDTQYF. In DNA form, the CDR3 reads TGTGCCAGCAGCCAAAGACTAGCGGAGGCCGATAGCACAGATACGCAGTATTTT.

The CDR3: CASKKRQGDYGYTF. The CDR3 coding sequence is TGTGCCAGCAAGAAACGACAGGGTGACTATGGCTACACCTTC. The chain uses TRBV6-1 and TRBJ1-2; TRBD1 matches at 7 bases. The V segment lost 7 bases and the J segment 3 bases; nucleotides outside the gene matches: 8. The CDR3 has 14 amino acids. In germline, CDR1 is MNHNS, CDR2 SASEGT.

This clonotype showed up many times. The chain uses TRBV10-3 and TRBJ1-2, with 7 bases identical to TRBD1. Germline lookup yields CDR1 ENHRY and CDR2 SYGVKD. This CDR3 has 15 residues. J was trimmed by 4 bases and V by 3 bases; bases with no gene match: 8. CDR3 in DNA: TGTGCCATCAGTGACGCCGGACAGGTTATCTATGGCTACACCTTC. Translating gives CAISDAGQVIYGYTF.

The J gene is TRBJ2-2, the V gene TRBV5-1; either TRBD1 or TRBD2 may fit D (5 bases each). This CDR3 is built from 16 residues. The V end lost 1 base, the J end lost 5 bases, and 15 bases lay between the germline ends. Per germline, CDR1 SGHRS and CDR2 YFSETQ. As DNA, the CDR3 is TGCGCCAGCAGCTTGCCGATCTCCGGGACGACCGGGGAGCTGTTTTTT. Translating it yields CASSLPISGTTGELFF.

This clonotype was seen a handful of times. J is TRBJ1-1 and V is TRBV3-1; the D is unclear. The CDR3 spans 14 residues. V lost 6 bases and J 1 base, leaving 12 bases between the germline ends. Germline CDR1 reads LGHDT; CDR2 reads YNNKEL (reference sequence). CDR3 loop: CASSHSAGNTEAFF. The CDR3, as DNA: TGTGCCAGCAGTCATTCGGCAGGGAACACTGAAGCTTTCTTT.

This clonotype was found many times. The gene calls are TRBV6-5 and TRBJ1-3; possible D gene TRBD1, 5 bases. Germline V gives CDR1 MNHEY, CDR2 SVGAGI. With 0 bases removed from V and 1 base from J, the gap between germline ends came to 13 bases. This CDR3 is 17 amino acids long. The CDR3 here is CASSYSSPGTSGNTIYF. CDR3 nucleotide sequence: TGTGCCAGCAGTTACTCGAGTCCAGGGACTTCTGGAAACACCATATATTTT.

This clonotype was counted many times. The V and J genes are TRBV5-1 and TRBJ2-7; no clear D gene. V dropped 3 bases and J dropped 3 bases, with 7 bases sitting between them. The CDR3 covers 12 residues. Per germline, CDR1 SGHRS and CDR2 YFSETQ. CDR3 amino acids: CASSSTHYEQYF. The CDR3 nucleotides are TGCGCCAGCAGCTCCACGCACTACGAGCAGTACTTC.

CDR3 DNA: TGCGCCAGCAGCGCCGGGACAGGGTTTTTAGGGGAGCTGTTTTTT. Translation gives CASSAGTGFLGELFF. The chain carries TRBV5-1 and TRBJ2-2; 9 nucleotides agree with TRBD1. The ends lost 4 bases at V and 8 bases at J; junction bases unmatched: 9. Germline-derived CDR1 and CDR2 are SGHRS and YFSETQ. This CDR3 contains 15 residues.

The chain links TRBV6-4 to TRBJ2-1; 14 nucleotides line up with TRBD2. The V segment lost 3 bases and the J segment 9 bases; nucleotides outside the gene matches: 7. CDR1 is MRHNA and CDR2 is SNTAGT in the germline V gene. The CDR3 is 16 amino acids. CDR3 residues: CASSESTSGGAGEQFF. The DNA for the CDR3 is TGTGCCAGCAGTGAGTCGACTAGCGGGGGGGCCGGTGAGCAGTTCTTC.

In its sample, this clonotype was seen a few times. This CDR3 is CASSVQGGYGNTIYF. CDR3 DNA sequence: TGTGCCAGCAGTGTACAAGGGGGTTATGGAAACACCATATATTTT. The chain employs TRBV6-1 and TRBJ1-3; perhaps TRBD1 as D (6 bases). CDR1 MNHNS and CDR2 SASEGT come from the germline V gene. V was trimmed by 4 bases and J by 3 bases, leaving 13 bases between them. This CDR3 is built from 15 residues.

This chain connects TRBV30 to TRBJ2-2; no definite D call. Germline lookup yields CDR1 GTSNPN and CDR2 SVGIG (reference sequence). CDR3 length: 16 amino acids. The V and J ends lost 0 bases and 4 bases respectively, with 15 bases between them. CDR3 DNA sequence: TGTGCCTGGAGTGTAAGGTGGGCAGTACGCACCGGGGAGCTGTTTTTT. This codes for CAWSVRWAVRTGELFF. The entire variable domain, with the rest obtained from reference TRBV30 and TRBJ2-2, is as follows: SQTIHQWPATLVQPVGSPLSLECTVEGTSNPNLYWYRQAAGRGLQLLFYSVGIGQISSEVPQNLSASRPQDRQFILSSKKLLLSDSGFYLCAWSVRWAVRTGELFFGEGSRLTVL.